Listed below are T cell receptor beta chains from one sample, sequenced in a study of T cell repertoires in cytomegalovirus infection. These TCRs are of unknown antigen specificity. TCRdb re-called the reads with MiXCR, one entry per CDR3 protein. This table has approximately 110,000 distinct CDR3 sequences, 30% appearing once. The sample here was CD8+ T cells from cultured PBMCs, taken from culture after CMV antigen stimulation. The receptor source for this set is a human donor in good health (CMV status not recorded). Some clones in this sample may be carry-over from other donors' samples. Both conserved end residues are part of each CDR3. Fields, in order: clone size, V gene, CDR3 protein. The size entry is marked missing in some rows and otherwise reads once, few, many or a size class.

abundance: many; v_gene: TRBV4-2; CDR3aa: CASSQGPDGNTEAFF
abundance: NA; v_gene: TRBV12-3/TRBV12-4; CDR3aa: CASSLAGQALPNTGELFF
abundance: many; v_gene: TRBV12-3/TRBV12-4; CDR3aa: CASSSDSYEQYF
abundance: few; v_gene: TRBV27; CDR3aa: CASSLLYPGAGGVEQFF
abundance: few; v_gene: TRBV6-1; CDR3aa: CASSFSTGFNYGYTF
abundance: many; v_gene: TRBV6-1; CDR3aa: CASSAGPGEGTEAFF
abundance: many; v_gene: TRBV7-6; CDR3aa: CASSLVLAGYEQYF
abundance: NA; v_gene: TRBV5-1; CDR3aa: CASSSRDKSSYEQYF
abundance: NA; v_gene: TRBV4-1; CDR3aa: CASSQALQGVRYGYTF
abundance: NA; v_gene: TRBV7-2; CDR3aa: CASSLEGAVNQPQHF
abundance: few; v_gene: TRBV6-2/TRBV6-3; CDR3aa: CASSYSDRPSYNEQFF
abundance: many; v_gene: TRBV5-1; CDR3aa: CASSPGAIAGGEQFF
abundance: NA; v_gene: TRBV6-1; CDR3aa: CATMKGGGEYNEQFF
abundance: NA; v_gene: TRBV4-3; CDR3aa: CASSQDRGRYTDTQYF
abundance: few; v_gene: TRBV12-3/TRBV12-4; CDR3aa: CASRLKDSQNTEAFF
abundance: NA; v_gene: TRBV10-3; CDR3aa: CAISESGVETQYF
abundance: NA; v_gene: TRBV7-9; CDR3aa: CASSLNSFEQFF
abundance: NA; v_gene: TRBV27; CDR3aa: CASFPFGRTIYNEQFF
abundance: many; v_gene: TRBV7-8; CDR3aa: CASSQGQGAYNEQFF
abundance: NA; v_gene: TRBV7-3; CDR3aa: CASRPLSTYGYTF
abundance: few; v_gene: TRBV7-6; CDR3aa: CASSPETGGQETQYF
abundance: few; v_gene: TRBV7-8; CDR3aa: CASSSTDTNSGNTIYF
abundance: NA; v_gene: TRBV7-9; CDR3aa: CASSRISADTQYF
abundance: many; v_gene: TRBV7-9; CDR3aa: CASSVLGNQPQHF
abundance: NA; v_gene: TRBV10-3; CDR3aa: CAISDGTGDATNEKLFF
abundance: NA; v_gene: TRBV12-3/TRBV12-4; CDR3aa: CASSPRQANEQFF
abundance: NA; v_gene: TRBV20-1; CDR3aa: CSARDRQGTYEQYF
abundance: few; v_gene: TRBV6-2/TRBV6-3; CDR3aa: CASSYSAGDQHF
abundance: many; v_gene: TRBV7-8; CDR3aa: CASSLVSYPSTDTQYF
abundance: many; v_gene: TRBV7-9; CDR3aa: CASSKLADTDTQYF
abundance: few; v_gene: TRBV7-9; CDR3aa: CASSSPGGAYEQYF
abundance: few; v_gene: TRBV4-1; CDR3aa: CASSQDRGAGGEKLFF
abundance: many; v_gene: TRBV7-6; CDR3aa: CASSPLAPSGTVYGYTF
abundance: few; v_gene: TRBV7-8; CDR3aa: CASSLGIGTSGGTDTQYF
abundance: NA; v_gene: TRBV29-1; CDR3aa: CSVEVGQGRTGELFF
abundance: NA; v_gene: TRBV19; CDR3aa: CASSPLNQPQHF
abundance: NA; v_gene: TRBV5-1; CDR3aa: CASSLLHPRETQYF
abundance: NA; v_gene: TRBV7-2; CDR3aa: CASSLLLVLSSGNEQFF
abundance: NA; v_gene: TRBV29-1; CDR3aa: CSVEEGSAEAFF
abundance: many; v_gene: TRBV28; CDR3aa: CASNPVGGLDEQYF
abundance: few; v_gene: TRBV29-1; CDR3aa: CSVGGGSGGAYEQYF
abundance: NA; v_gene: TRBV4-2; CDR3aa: CASSQPWGGQATDTQYF